The 12 T cell receptor beta chains listed next were all sequenced from one sample in a study of CD8 T cells in ankylosing spondylitis. Each CDR3 protein gets one entry after TCRdb re-called the 5' RACE reads with MiXCR. Among roughly 220,000 distinct CDR3 sequences listed, about 11% were seen once. Sequenced sample: blood, either unsorted or a sorted T cell fraction (not recorded which). The origin of the receptors is a male donor with ankylosing spondylitis or in good health (not recorded which).

This clonotype has more than one count but fewer than ten. V usage is TRBV5-8 and J usage is TRBJ1-2, with D tentatively TRBD1 (5 bases). This CDR3 is built from 13 residues. Between the trimmed V and J ends, which lost 3 bases and 2 bases, there was a span of 8 bases. Germline CDR1 SGHTS, CDR2 YDEGEE. The CDR3 coding sequence is TGTGCCAGCAGCTGGGGGGAAAACTATGGCTACACCTTC. Its protein is CASSWGENYGYTF.

This clonotype was detected ten times or more. This chain joins TRBV5-6 and TRBJ2-7; the D gene is possibly TRBD1 (5 bases). The CDR3 runs to 13 residues. The V gene lost 0 bases and the J gene lost 3 bases, with 7 bases spanning the gap. Germline loops: CDR1 SGHDT, CDR2 YYEEEE. This CDR3 is CASSLDRSYEQYF. CDR3 DNA sequence: TGTGCCAGCAGCTTGGACAGGAGCTACGAGCAGTACTTC.

There are many counts of this clonotype. The chain combines TRBV12-3 or TRBV12-4 with TRBJ1-1; TRBD1 matches 7 bases. The CDR3 runs to 13 residues. The junction had 9 bases not matched to a gene; V was cut back by 8 bases and J by 6 bases. The CDR3 is CASGTGVTAEAFF. CDR3 sequence (DNA): TGTGCCAGCGGAACAGGGGTAACGGCTGAAGCTTTCTTT.

This clonotype has a count of ten or more. The J gene is TRBJ2-2, the V gene TRBV5-5, with D possibly matching TRBD1 (5 bases). Germline-derived CDR1 and CDR2 are SGHKS and YYEKEE (reference sequence). Trimming took 3 bases from V and 1 from J, leaving 16 bases between them. The CDR3 is 17 amino acids. The DNA of the CDR3 is TGTGCCAGCAGCTCAAGGTGGGGCCTCGGGAACACCGGGGAGCTGTTTTTT. Encoded protein: CASSSRWGLGNTGELFF.

This clonotype was found a few times. The V and J genes are TRBV7-2 and TRBJ2-5, with 9 bases lining up with TRBD1. Germline values: CDR1 SGHTA, CDR2 FQGNSA. Trimming took 1 base from V and 4 from J; bases not matched to a gene: 10. This CDR3 has 17 amino acids. CDR3 in amino acids: CASSLVSDNRGRETQYF. The CDR3 DNA reads TGTGCCAGCAGCTTAGTTTCGGACAACAGGGGGCGAGAGACCCAGTACTTC. Variable domain in full (rest from reference TRBV7-2 and TRBJ2-5): GAGVSQSPSNKVTEKGKDVELRCDPISGHTALYWYRQSLGQGLEFLIYFQGNSAPDKSGLPSDRFSAERTGGSVSTLTIQRTQQEDSAVYLCASSLVSDNRGRETQYFGPGTRLLVL.

As for this clonotype: This sequence may be a read error, since a much larger clone differs from it by one base. The chain joins TRBV6-5 to TRBJ2-5; D unresolved. V gave up 0 bases and J gave up 4 bases, with 9 bases separating them. The germline V gene encodes CDR1 MNHEY and CDR2 SVGAGI. The CDR3 is 14 residues long. The CDR3 protein is CASSYSRLVETQYF. The CDR3 region has the DNA TGTGCCAGCAGTTACTCCAGGCTGGTAGAGACCCAGTACTTC.

The CDR3 reads CASSARQGSNEQYF. CDR3 in DNA: TGTGCCAGCAGCGCAAGACAGGGGTCCAATGAGCAGTACTTC. This chain connects TRBV9 to TRBJ2-7; 8 bases are shared with TRBD1. V was clipped by 3 bases and J by 7 bases; unmatched bases: 9. The germline V gene encodes CDR1 SGDLS and CDR2 YYNGEE. CDR3 length equals 14 residues.

The rearrangement joins TRBV5-1 to TRBJ2-7; 8 bases line up with TRBD1. The CDR3 has 18 amino acids. Germline V gene sequence: CDR1 SGHRS, CDR2 YFSETQ. V shed 4 bases, J shed 1 base, and the junction held 16 bases outside the gene matches. CDR3: CASSLTPRTGSVSYEQYF. The DNA of the CDR3 is TGCGCCAGCAGCCTAACGCCACGGACAGGGTCGGTATCCTACGAGCAGTACTTC.

This clonotype was detected a few times. The CDR3 region has the DNA TGCAGTGTTACAATAGCGGGGGATTACACAGATACGCAGTATTTT. Translated, it gives CSVTIAGDYTDTQYF. The J gene is TRBJ2-3, the V gene TRBV20-1, with 9 bases matching TRBD2. The CDR3 contains 15 residues. V lost 7 bases, J lost 2 bases, and 10 bases stayed unmatched. The V gene's germline CDR1 is DFQATT and CDR2 SNEGSKA (reference sequence).

This clonotype was seen ten or more times. The genes are TRBV20-1 and TRBJ2-7; a possible D gene is TRBD2 (5 bases). Per the germline V gene, CDR1 is DFQATT and CDR2 is SNEGSKA (reference sequence). V was clipped by 6 bases and J by 0 bases, with 12 bases between them. The CDR3 is 13 residues long. The CDR3 sequence: CSAAGESSYEQYF. The CDR3 nucleotides read TGCAGTGCAGCCGGGGAGAGCTCCTACGAGCAGTACTTC.

This clonotype has at least ten counts. The chain couples TRBV29-1 to TRBJ2-1; possibly TRBD1 or TRBD2 for D (5 bases each). The CDR3 totals 11 residues. V shed 6 bases and J shed 7 bases, with 10 bases lying between them. Germline assignment: CDR1 SQVTM and CDR2 ANQGSEA. CDR3 amino acids: CSVLRENEQFF. DNA of the CDR3: TGCAGCGTCCTCAGGGAGAATGAGCAGTTCTTC.

The V gene is TRBV5-1, the J gene TRBJ2-7; D is unresolved. The CDR3 covers 14 residues. V was clipped by 4 bases and J by 3 bases, with 14 bases between them. From germline, CDR1 is SGHRS and CDR2 YFSETQ. Written as DNA, the CDR3 is TGCGCCAGCAGCGAAGGTTCCCCCGGCTACGAGCAGTACTTC. This encodes CASSEGSPGYEQYF.